A single sample is the source of the 26 T cell receptor beta chains below, sequenced in a study of neoadjuvant anti-PD-1 for oral cavity cancer. TCRdb keeps only in-frame clones here, not all; method: immunoSEQ multiplex PCR. The sample yields 84,000 or so clones, around 80% seen once. Sequencing used PBMCs, obtained before nivolumab (anti-PD-1) treatment. The receptors were gathered from a person aged 35-79 years with oral cavity squamous cell carcinoma.

The chain has TRBV6-5 and TRBJ1-1; D unclear. Germline-derived CDR1 and CDR2 are MNHEY and SVGAGI. Deletions cut 6 bases from V and 2 bases from J, with 10 bases between. This CDR3 region has 13 residues. Written as DNA, the CDR3 is TGTGCCAGCAGGCGGACTGCAAACACTGAAGCTTTCTTT. It translates to CASRRTANTEAFF.

This chain joins TRBV5-6 and TRBJ2-3; 14 positions match TRBD2. V gave up 4 bases and J gave up 2 bases; unmatched junction bases: 6. Germline V CDR1 and CDR2: SGHDT, YYEEEE. CDR3 length: 17 amino acids. The CDR3 DNA reads TGTGCCAGCAGCCCGCAGGGACTAGCGGGAGACACAGATACGCAGTATTTT. Its protein product is CASSPQGLAGDTDTQYF.

V usage is TRBV9 and J usage is TRBJ2-7; a weak D match, TRBD2 (6 bases). Trimming removed 4 bases at V and 4 bases at J, with 15 bases between. The length of the CDR3 is 14 residues. The germline gives CDR1 SGDLS, CDR2 YYNGEE. DNA for the CDR3: TGTGCCAGCAGCACGGGACTCCTTGGGTACGAGCAGTACTTC. This sequence encodes CASSTGLLGYEQYF.

The count of this clone is one. V and J are TRBV6-5 and TRBJ2-2, with D uncertain. V shed 6 bases and J shed 4 bases, with 6 bases lying between them. Germline assignment: CDR1 MNHEY and CDR2 SVGAGI. This CDR3 spans 12 amino acids. This CDR3 is CASSRSTGELFF. As DNA, the CDR3 is TGTGCCAGCAGCCGCAGCACCGGGGAGCTGTTTTTT.

J is TRBJ2-7 and V is TRBV27; 9 nucleotides align to TRBD1. CDR1 and CDR2 (germline): MNHEY, SMNVEV (reference sequence). This CDR3 is built from 15 residues. Germline trimming cut 5 bases from V and 3 bases from J; bases unmatched to any gene: 8. The chain's CDR3 is CASSSTGGPHYEQYF. As DNA, the CDR3 is TGTGCCAGCAGTAGCACAGGGGGCCCCCACTACGAGCAGTACTTC.

This clone has only a few counts. This chain connects TRBV7-2 to TRBJ1-5; 7 nucleotides align to TRBD1. The CDR3 is 12 residues long. With V trimmed by 5 bases and J by 11 bases, 6 bases remained unmatched. CDR1 is SGHTA and CDR2 is FQGNSA in the germline V gene. CDR3 region: CASSPATGTQHF. The CDR3 bases are TGTGCCAGCAGCCCGGCGACAGGGACCCAGCATTTT.

The gene calls are TRBV5-1 and TRBJ1-3; perhaps TRBD1 as D (5 bases). The V gene lost 0 bases and the J gene lost 0 bases, with 10 bases spanning the gap. The CDR3 runs to 16 residues. CDR1 and CDR2 from the germline V gene are SGHRS and YFSETQ. The CDR3 spells CASSLGGASSGNTIYF. The CDR3 nucleotides are TGCGCCAGCAGCTTGGGAGGGGCCTCCTCTGGAAACACCATATATTTT. Using reference TRBV5-1 and TRBJ1-3 for the parts outside the CDR3, the full variable domain is KAGVTQTPRYLIKTRGQQVTLSCSPISGHRSVSWYQQTPGQGLQFLFEYFSETQRNKGNFPGRFSGRQFSNSRSEMNVSTLELGDSALYLCASSLGGASSGNTIYFGEGSWLTVV.

This clone was picked up a small number of times. This rearrangement joins TRBV11-2 to TRBJ2-5; TRBD2 might be the D (6 bases). V lost 3 bases to trimming and J lost 4 bases, with 9 bases between them. The CDR3 extends over 13 amino acids. Germline V gives CDR1 SGHAT, CDR2 FQNNGV. CDR3 sequence (DNA): TGTGCCAGCAGCTTTAGCGGAGGAGAGACCCAGTACTTC. It encodes CASSFSGGETQYF.

The CDR3 sequence is CSVGETSLPQYF. CDR3 DNA sequence: TGCAGCGTGGGGGAGACTAGCCTTCCGCAGTATTTT. This chain links TRBV29-1 with TRBJ2-3; 7 bases match TRBD2. CDR3 length: 12 residues. Trimming at V came to 6 bases and at J to 10 bases, leaving 10 bases not matched to a gene. Germline V gene data show CDR1 as SQVTM and CDR2 as ANQGSEA.

The chain couples TRBV2 to TRBJ1-5; 8 nucleotides match TRBD1. The junction had 13 bases not matched to a gene; V was cut back by 7 bases and J by 2 bases. CDR3 length: 17 amino acids. Germline values: CDR1 SNHLY, CDR2 FYNNEI. The CDR3 protein is CASKGQGALDGNQPQHF. DNA of the CDR3: TGTGCCAGCAAAGGGCAGGGGGCGCTGGATGGCAATCAGCCCCAGCATTTT.

The chain combines TRBV11-2 with TRBJ2-7; 11 bases line up with TRBD1. CDR1 is SGHAT, CDR2 FQNNGV, per germline. The CDR3 runs 18 residues. The V gene end was trimmed by 1 base and the J gene end by 3 bases; junction bases not matched to a gene: 11. The CDR3: CASSLGRTGGWSDYEQYF. The CDR3 DNA reads TGTGCCAGCAGCTTAGGGAGGACAGGGGGCTGGTCCGACTACGAGCAGTACTTC.

Within the sample, this clone is medium-sized. The chain couples TRBV6-6 to TRBJ1-1; D is uncertain. Germline V gives CDR1 MNHNY, CDR2 SVGAGI (reference sequence). V was pared by 2 bases and J by 3 bases, with 4 bases between. The CDR3 has 12 residues. For the CDR3, the DNA is TGTGCCAGCAGTTACGGGGACACTGAAGCTTTCTTT. Its translation is CASSYGDTEAFF.

This clone has only a few counts. The V call is TRBV30, the J call TRBJ2-7, with 14 positions matching TRBD2. This CDR3 is built from 13 residues. CDR1 and CDR2 from the germline V gene are GTSNPN and SVGIG (reference sequence). The V segment lost 8 bases and the J segment 6 bases; nucleotides outside the gene matches: 6. CDR3 bases: TGTGCCGGGATGGGACTAGCGGGAGTCGAGCAGTACTTC. Translated: CAGMGLAGVEQYF.

The chain joins TRBV5-4 to TRBJ2-3; 10 bases map to TRBD2. The V and J ends lost 2 bases and 2 bases, in that order; junction bases with no gene match: 5. The CDR3 is 16 residues long. The germline CDR1 and CDR2 sequences are SGHNT and YYREEE (reference sequence). The CDR3 nucleotides read TGTGCCAGCAGCTTCCGAGCGGGAGGGACCACAGATACGCAGTATTTT. Its translation: CASSFRAGGTTDTQYF. The entire variable domain, with the rest obtained from reference TRBV5-4 and TRBJ2-3, is as follows: ETGVTQSPTHLIKTRGQQVTLRCSSQSGHNTVSWYQQALGQGPQFIFQYYREEENGRGNFPPRFSGLQFPNYSSELNVNALELDDSALYLCASSFRAGGTTDTQYFGPGTRLTVL.

The chain employs TRBV11-2 and TRBJ2-7; the D is unclear. Trimming removed 1 base at V and 5 bases at J, with 6 bases between. Germline V gene lookup returns CDR1 SGHAT and CDR2 FQNNGV. CDR3 size: 12 residues. The CDR3 sequence is CASSLVINEQYF. The CDR3 bases are TGTGCCAGCAGCTTAGTCATTAACGAGCAGTACTTC.

By its share, this clone is medium-sized. The chain links TRBV2 to TRBJ1-2; 9 nucleotides agree with TRBD1. Germline loops: CDR1 SNHLY, CDR2 FYNNEI. This CDR3 is built from 14 residues. After removal of 5 bases from V and 3 bases from J, the junction contained 4 bases not matched to a gene. The CDR3 region is CASSWGQGHYGYTF. DNA of the CDR3: TGTGCCAGCAGTTGGGGACAGGGACACTATGGCTACACCTTC.

This chain uses TRBV5-6 with TRBJ2-1; 7 nucleotides align to TRBD2. Unmatched junction bases numbered 6, after V lost 4 bases and J lost 5 bases. Per germline, CDR1 SGHDT and CDR2 YYEEEE. This CDR3 comprises 14 residues. The CDR3 sequence: CASSSGLGDNEQFF. The DNA of the CDR3 is TGTGCCAGCAGCAGCGGACTAGGAGACAATGAGCAGTTCTTC.

J is TRBJ2-1 and V is TRBV5-1; the match to TRBD2 covers 9 bases. There are 14 residues in the CDR3. Trimming cost V 4 bases and J 8 bases; bases outside gene matches: 7. Germline loops: CDR1 SGHRS, CDR2 YFSETQ. The CDR3 region is CASSRAGGRDEQFF. CDR3 in DNA: TGCGCCAGCAGCCGAGCGGGAGGAAGGGATGAGCAGTTCTTC.

This clone was observed a handful of times. The chain links TRBV7-3 to TRBJ2-2; 8 nucleotides line up with TRBD2. The germline gives CDR1 SGHTA, CDR2 FQGTGA. J lost 0 bases, V lost 5 bases, and 14 bases had no gene match. The CDR3 consists of 19 residues. The CDR3 spells CASSPYLRGLAANTGELFF. The CDR3 DNA reads as TGTGCCAGCAGCCCGTATCTTCGCGGACTAGCCGCGAACACCGGGGAGCTGTTTTTT.

This clone was recorded once. The CDR3 is CASSSTGGTSTDTQYF. Here the CDR3 DNA reads TGTGCCAGCAGTTCTACAGGGGGCACTAGCACAGATACGCAGTATTTT. This chain links TRBV6-5 with TRBJ2-3, with TRBD1 identical over 9 bases. The CDR3 covers 16 residues. V was pared by 4 bases and J by 0 bases, with 5 bases of the junction left unmatched. Germline assignment: CDR1 MNHEY and CDR2 SVGAGI.

The CDR3 loop is CASSYSNKLIYEQYF. CDR3 coding DNA: TGTGCCAGCAGTTACTCGAATAAACTAATCTACGAGCAGTACTTC. The chain couples TRBV6-5 to TRBJ2-7, with no clear D. Germline CDR1 MNHEY, CDR2 SVGAGI. With 0 bases removed from V and 3 bases from J, the gap between germline ends came to 12 bases. The CDR3 has 15 residues.

This sequence joins TRBV7-8 and TRBJ2-1; D is unclear. The CDR3 runs 11 residues. Germline CDR1 is SGHVS and CDR2 is FQNEAQ. V shed 1 base and J shed 6 bases, with 1 base lying between them. CDR3 amino acids: CASSLGNEQFF. The CDR3 DNA is TGTGCCAGCAGCTTAGGCAATGAGCAGTTCTTC.

The rearrangement links TRBV15 to TRBJ2-7; TRBD2 agrees at 11 bases. CDR1 and CDR2 (germline): LNHNV, YYDKDF (reference sequence). Losses at the gene ends were 0 bases for V and 7 bases for J; bases not matched to a gene: 8. CDR3 size: 16 residues. CDR3 sequence: CATSRDPRLAGGEQYF. The CDR3 DNA is TGTGCCACCAGCAGAGATCCTAGGCTAGCGGGAGGAGAGCAGTACTTC.

V and J are TRBV9 and TRBJ1-2; 8 bases map to TRBD1. Germline-derived CDR1 and CDR2 are SGDLS and YYNGEE. The CDR3 totals 15 residues. V lost 2 bases, J lost 4 bases, and 7 bases stayed unmatched. CDR3 sequence reads: CASSVGTGAGYGYTF. The CDR3 bases are TGTGCCAGCAGCGTGGGGACAGGCGCCGGCTATGGCTACACCTTC.

CDR3 bases: TGTGCCAGCAGAAGGGGGGCAGGGTACAACGAGCAGTACTTC. It yields the protein CASRRGAGYNEQYF. The gene calls are TRBV11-2 and TRBJ2-7, with D perhaps being TRBD1 or TRBD2 (6 bases each). Trimming took off 6 bases at V and 5 bases at J, with 17 bases between the two ends. This CDR3 has 14 amino acids. Germline V gene lookup returns CDR1 SGHAT and CDR2 FQNNGV.

The CDR3 sequence: CASSSGQGAVGDTGELFF. CDR3 nucleotides: TGTGCCAGCAGCTCCGGACAGGGGGCTGTCGGGGACACCGGGGAGCTGTTTTTT. The rearrangement joins TRBV7-9 to TRBJ2-2; 11 bases match TRBD1. The CDR3 is made up of 18 amino acids. The germline V gene encodes CDR1 SEHNR and CDR2 FQNEAQ (reference sequence). V gave up 4 bases and J gave up 3 bases; unmatched junction bases: 10.